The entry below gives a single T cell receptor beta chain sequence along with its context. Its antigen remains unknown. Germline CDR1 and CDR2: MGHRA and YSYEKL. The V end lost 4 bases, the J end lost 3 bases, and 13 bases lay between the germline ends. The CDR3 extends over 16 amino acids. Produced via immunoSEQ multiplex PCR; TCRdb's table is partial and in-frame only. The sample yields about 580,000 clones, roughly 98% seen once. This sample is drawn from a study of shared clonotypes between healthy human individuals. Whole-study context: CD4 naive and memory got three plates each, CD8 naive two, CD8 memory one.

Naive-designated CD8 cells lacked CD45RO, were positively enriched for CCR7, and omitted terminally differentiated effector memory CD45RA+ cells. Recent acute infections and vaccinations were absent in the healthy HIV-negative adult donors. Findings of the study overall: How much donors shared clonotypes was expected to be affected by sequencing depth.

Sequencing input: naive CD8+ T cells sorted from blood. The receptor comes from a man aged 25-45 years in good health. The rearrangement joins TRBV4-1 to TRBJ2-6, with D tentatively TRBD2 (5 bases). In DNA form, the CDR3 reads TGCGCCAGCAGCCGCGAGGGCAGGTTTGGGGCCAACGTCCTGACTTTC. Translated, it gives CASSREGRFGANVLTF.